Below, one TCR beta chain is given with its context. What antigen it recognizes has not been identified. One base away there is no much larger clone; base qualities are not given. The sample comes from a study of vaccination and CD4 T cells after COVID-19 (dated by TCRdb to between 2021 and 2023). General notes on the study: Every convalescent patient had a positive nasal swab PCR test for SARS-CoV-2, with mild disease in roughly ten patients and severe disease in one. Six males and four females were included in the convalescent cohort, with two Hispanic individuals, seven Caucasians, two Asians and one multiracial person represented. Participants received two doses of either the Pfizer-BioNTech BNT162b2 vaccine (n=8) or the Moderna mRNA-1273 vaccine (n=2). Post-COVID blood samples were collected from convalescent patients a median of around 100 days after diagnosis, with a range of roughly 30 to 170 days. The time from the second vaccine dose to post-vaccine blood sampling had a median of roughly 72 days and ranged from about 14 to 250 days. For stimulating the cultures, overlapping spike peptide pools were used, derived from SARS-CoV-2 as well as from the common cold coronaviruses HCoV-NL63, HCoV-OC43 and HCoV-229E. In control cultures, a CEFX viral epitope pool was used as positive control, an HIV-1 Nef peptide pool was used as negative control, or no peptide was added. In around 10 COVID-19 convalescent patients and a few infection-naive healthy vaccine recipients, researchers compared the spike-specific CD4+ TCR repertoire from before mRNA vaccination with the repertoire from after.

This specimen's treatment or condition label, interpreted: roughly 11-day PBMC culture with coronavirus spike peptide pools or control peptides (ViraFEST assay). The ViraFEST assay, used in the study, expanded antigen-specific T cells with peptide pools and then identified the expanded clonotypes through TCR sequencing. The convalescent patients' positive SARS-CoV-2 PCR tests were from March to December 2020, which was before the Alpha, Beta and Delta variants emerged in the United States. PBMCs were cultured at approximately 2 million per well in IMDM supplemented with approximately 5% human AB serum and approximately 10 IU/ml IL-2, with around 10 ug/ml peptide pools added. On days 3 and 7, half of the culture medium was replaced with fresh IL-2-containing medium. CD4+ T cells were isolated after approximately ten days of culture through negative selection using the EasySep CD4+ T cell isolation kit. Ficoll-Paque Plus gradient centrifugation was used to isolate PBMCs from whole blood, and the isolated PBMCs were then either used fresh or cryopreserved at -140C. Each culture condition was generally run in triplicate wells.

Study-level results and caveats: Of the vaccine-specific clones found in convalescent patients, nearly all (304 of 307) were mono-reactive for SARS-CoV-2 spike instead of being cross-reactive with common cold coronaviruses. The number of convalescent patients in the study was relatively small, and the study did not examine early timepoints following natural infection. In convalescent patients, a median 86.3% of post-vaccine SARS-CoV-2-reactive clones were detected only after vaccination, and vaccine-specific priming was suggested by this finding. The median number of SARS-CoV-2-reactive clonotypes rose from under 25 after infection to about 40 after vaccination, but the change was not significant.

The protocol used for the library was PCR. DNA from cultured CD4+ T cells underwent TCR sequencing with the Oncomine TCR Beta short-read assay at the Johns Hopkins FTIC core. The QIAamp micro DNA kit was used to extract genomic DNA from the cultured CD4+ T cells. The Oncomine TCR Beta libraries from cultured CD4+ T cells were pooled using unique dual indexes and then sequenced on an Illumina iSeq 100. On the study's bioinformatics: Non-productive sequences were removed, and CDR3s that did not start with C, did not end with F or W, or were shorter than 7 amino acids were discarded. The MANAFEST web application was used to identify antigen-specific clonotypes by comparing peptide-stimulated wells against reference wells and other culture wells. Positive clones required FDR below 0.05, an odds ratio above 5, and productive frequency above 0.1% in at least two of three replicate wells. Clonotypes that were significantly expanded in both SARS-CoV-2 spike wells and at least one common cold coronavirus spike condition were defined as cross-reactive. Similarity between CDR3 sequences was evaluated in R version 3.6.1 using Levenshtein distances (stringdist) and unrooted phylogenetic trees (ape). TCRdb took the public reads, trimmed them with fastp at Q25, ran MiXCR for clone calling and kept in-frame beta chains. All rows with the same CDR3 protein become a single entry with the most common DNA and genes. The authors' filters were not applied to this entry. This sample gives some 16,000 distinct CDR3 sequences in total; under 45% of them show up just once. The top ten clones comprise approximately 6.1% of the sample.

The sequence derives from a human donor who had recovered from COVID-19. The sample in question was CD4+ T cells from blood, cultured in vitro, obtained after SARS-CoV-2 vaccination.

The sequence in DNA is TGCAGTGCTATCAGGGCCGATTCACCCCTCCACTTT. Translation gives CSAIRADSPLHF. The chain was built from TRBV20-1 and TRBJ1-6; the best D guess is TRBD1, with 5 bases matching. At the junction V is shortened by 4 bases and J by 8 bases, with 9 bases in between. From the germline V gene (reference sequence), CDR1 is DFQATT and CDR2 is SNEGSKA. The CDR3 starts with the cysteine, ends with the phenylalanine, and has 12 residues. CDR3 DNA only is kept here, 36 bases in frame from base 1.